Described below is a single T cell receptor (beta chain) sequence and its context. Its specificity is not known. Germline CDR1 is SNHLY and CDR2 is FYNNEI. V gave up 4 bases and J gave up 1 base, with 15 bases separating them. CDR3 length equals 16 residues. These data are taken from a study of T-cell memory formation after mild COVID-19. General study points: Among clones contracting day 15 to 85, CD4/CD8 was balanced, whereas later expanders leaned CD4+.

MiXCR, run by TCRdb on the 5' RACE reads, gives a single entry per CDR3 protein. The sample lists approximately 390,000 distinct CDR3 sequences; 16% were seen once. This rearrangement joins TRBV2 to TRBJ2-3; weak D call: TRBD2 (6 bases). The clonotype originates from a man aged 18-30 years who had mild COVID-19 (a few samples of this study predate the infection). Cell type and time point are not known. The sequencing sample was made of PBMCs or a T cell subset sorted from them (not recorded which). The CDR3 region is CASSGEGGGGTDTQYF. The CDR3, as DNA: TGTGCCAGCAGTGGGGAAGGTGGCGGGGGCACAGATACGCAGTATTTT.